The 23 T cell receptor beta chains reported below all come from one sample, sequenced in a study of T cells in Graves' hyperthyroidism and ophthalmopathy. TCR beta CDR3 region amplification was performed from RNA transcripts. The HTBI set primed first-round TCR CDR3 RT-PCR. TCRdb independently ran MiXCR on the multiplex PCR reads; one entry per CDR3 protein. The sample carries approximately 590,000 distinct CDR3 sequences, less than 20% recorded once. The material sequenced was blood. The receptors here all came from a woman aged 30 to 39 with Graves' hyperthyroidism.

Regarding this clonotype: Since the CDR3 does not end with the conserved phenylalanine or tryptophan, this likely comes from a read error. The chain recombines TRBV30 with TRBJ1-2; tentatively, D is TRBD1 (6 bases). The germline V gene has CDR1 GTSNPN and CDR2 SVGIG (reference sequence). V was trimmed by 5 bases and J by 4 bases, leaving 17 bases between them. The CDR3 contains 14 residues. CDR3 region: CAWGPSWGPYGYTL. The CDR3 region has the DNA TGTGCCTGGGGGCCCTCTTGGGGGCCCTATGGCTACACCCTC.

This clonotype was detected only a few times. V and J are TRBV19 and TRBJ2-7, with 15 bases that match TRBD2. The CDR3 loop spans 16 amino acids. Germline V lookup: CDR1 LNHDA, CDR2 SQIVND (reference sequence). Germline trimming cut 3 bases from V and 2 bases from J; bases unmatched to any gene: 2. CDR3 coding DNA: TGTGCCAGTAGTATGGGACTAGCGGGAGGAGCCTACGAGCAGTACTTC. This codes for CASSMGLAGGAYEQYF.

This clonotype was detected a few times. The genes are TRBV5-1 and TRBJ1-4, with no clear D. Germline CDR1 is SGHRS and CDR2 is YFSETQ. CDR3 length: 14 amino acids. Trimming shortened V by 2 bases and J by 5 bases, and 10 bases separated the two germline ends. The CDR3 loop is CASSLSTANEKLFF. Here the CDR3 DNA reads TGCGCCAGCAGCTTAAGTACAGCGAATGAAAAACTGTTTTTT.

This clonotype was counted between two and nine times. The chain recombines TRBV5-1 with TRBJ2-1; 9 bases match TRBD2. The CDR3 loop spans 16 amino acids. Losses at the gene ends were 1 base for V and 5 bases for J; bases not matched to a gene: 7. Germline V gene data show CDR1 as SGHRS and CDR2 as YFSETQ. Here the CDR3 reads CASSLIAGGVHNEQFF. CDR3 coding DNA: TGCGCCAGCAGCTTGATTGCGGGAGGGGTTCACAATGAGCAGTTCTTC.

The sample holds many counts of this clonotype. The J gene is TRBJ2-7, the V gene TRBV6-1; 9 nucleotides align to TRBD1. Germline loops: CDR1 MNHNS, CDR2 SASEGT. The CDR3 sequence is 15 residues long. The V gene end was trimmed by 5 bases and the J gene end by 8 bases; junction bases not matched to a gene: 13. CDR3 coding DNA: TGTGCCAGCAGTTACACGGGGACAGGGTTGTTCCAGCAGTACTTC. This encodes CASSYTGTGLFQQYF.

The genes are TRBV19 and TRBJ2-5; 10 nucleotides line up with TRBD1. The germline CDR1 and CDR2 sequences are LNHDA and SQIVND (reference sequence). The CDR3 has 15 residues. The V segment lost 3 bases and the J segment 5 bases; nucleotides outside the gene matches: 6. CDR3 in DNA: TGTGCCAGTAGTATTGGGACAGGGGTCCGGGAGACCCAGTACTTC. Protein product: CASSIGTGVRETQYF.

This clonotype was recorded many times. This chain joins TRBV20-1 and TRBJ2-7; maybe TRBD2 (6 bases). CDR3 length equals 14 residues. Germline V gene lookup returns CDR1 DFQATT and CDR2 SNEGSKA (reference sequence). Trimming stripped 0 bases from V and 5 bases from J, with 14 bases between. The chain's CDR3 is CSARDLDRRDEQYF. The CDR3, as DNA: TGCAGTGCTAGAGATTTGGATCGGAGGGACGAGCAGTACTTC.

This clonotype was counted between two and nine times. The chain has TRBV20-1 and TRBJ2-7, with TRBD2 identical over 8 bases. The J segment lost 6 bases and the V segment lost 3 bases, leaving 10 bases of the junction unmatched. The germline V gene has CDR1 DFQATT and CDR2 SNEGSKA (reference sequence). The CDR3 is made up of 14 amino acids. CDR3 sequence reads: CSASPTSGGGEQYF. CDR3 bases: TGCAGTGCTAGCCCCACTAGCGGAGGGGGCGAGCAGTACTTC.

The count of this clonotype is one. This may be a read error: a much more frequent sequence differs by one nucleotide. Here the CDR3 DNA reads TGTGCCAGCAGTTCGAATTTAGCGGGAACGGTCGGGCGTGAGCAGTCCTTC. Its translation is CASSSNLAGTVGREQSF. The rearrangement uses TRBV12-3 or TRBV12-4 and TRBJ2-1; the match to TRBD2 covers 8 bases. This CDR3 has 17 amino acids.

The table lists this clonotype with a few counts. CDR3 DNA: TGTGCCTGGAGTATAAACTCCTACAATGAGCAGTTCTTC. It encodes CAWSINSYNEQFF. This chain joins TRBV30 and TRBJ2-1; no clear D gene. Trimming stripped 2 bases from V and 0 bases from J, with 5 bases between. CDR3 length: 13 residues. In germline, CDR1 is GTSNPN, CDR2 SVGIG (reference sequence).

This clonotype was recorded at least ten times. The chain recombines TRBV7-2 with TRBJ2-3, with TRBD2 as a possible D gene (6 bases). This CDR3 is built from 15 residues. V was shortened by 3 bases and J by 1 base, with 11 bases between the two germline ends. Germline V gives CDR1 SGHTA, CDR2 FQGNSA. The CDR3, as DNA: TGTGCCAGCAGCTTTAAAGCGGGCGGCACAGATACGCAGTATTTT. Encoded protein: CASSFKAGGTDTQYF. Based on the CDR3 plus reference TRBV7-2 and TRBJ2-3, the full variable domain is GAGVSQSPSNKVTEKGKDVELRCDPISGHTALYWYRQSLGQGLEFLIYFQGNSAPDKSGLPSDRFSAERTGGSVSTLTIQRTQQEDSAVYLCASSFKAGGTDTQYFGPGTRLTVL.

This clonotype was found many times. The DNA for the CDR3 is TGCAGTGCTAGTCGAGGGGAAGCTTTCTTT. Its translation: CSASRGEAFF. The chain employs TRBV20-1 and TRBJ1-1; no reliable D call. Germline CDR1 and CDR2: DFQATT and SNEGSKA (reference sequence). V was trimmed by 3 bases and J by 8 bases, leaving 7 bases between them. There are 10 residues in the CDR3.

The sample holds many counts of this clonotype. V usage is TRBV7-9 and J usage is TRBJ2-5; 7 positions agree with TRBD1. The CDR3 loop spans 16 amino acids. The V segment lost 1 base and the J segment 1 base; nucleotides outside the gene matches: 6. Germline V gene data show CDR1 as SEHNR and CDR2 as FQNEAQ (reference sequence). CDR3 DNA: TGTGCCAGCAGCTTAGATGGGGGACAGACCCAAGAGACCCAGTACTTC. Protein product: CASSLDGGQTQETQYF.

The chain is built from TRBV20-1 and TRBJ1-2; 8 bases fit TRBD1. V shed 3 bases, J shed 0 bases, and the junction held 12 bases outside the gene matches. Germline-derived CDR1 and CDR2 are DFQATT and SNEGSKA (reference sequence). This CDR3 region has 17 residues. In DNA, the CDR3 is TGCAGTGCTAGTAGTCAGGGGGCCCCACGAGCTAACTATGGCTACACCTTC. This codes for CSASSQGAPRANYGYTF.

Many counts were recorded for this clonotype. This sequence joins TRBV20-1 and TRBJ2-3; D uncertain. Trimming took off 7 bases at V and 4 bases at J, with 12 bases between the two ends. The CDR3 is 12 amino acids. Looked up from germline, CDR1 is DFQATT and CDR2 is SNEGSKA (reference sequence). CDR3 nucleotides: TGCAGTGTACCCAGGTTCCCAGATACGCAGTATTTT. Protein product: CSVPRFPDTQYF.

On this clonotype itself: One base away lies a much larger clone, so this may be a sequencing read error. The chain couples TRBV5-1 to TRBJ1-5; a weak D match, TRBD1 (5 bases). Trimming pared 5 bases from V and 6 bases from J, leaving 15 bases between. From germline, CDR1 is SGHRS and CDR2 YFSETQ. There are 14 residues in the CDR3. The CDR3 DNA reads TGCGCCAGCAGTTTCGGGACCTGGGGTCAGCCCCAGCATTTT. Translating it yields CASSFGTWGQPQHF. The whole variable domain, filled in from reference TRBV5-1 and TRBJ1-5, reads KAGVTQTPRYLIKTRGQQVTLSCSPISGHRSVSWYQQTPGQGLQFLFEYFSETQRNKGNFPGRFSGRQFSNSRSEMNVSTLELGDSALYLCASSFGTWGQPQHFGDGTRLSIL.

This clonotype was seen repeatedly, ten times or more. V usage is TRBV7-2 and J usage is TRBJ2-7; 16 bases are a match to TRBD2. The CDR3 consists of 17 residues. The V gene end was trimmed by 5 bases and the J gene end by 7 bases; junction bases not matched to a gene: 11. Germline V gene lookup returns CDR1 SGHTA and CDR2 FQGNSA. DNA for the CDR3: TGTGCCAGCAGCCCTCCCGGGACTAGCGGGAGGGCCGGGGAGCAGTACTTC. This codes for CASSPPGTSGRAGEQYF.

The table lists this clonotype with a count of one. The chain is built from TRBV29-1 and TRBJ1-4; 7 bases line up with TRBD1. The V gene's germline CDR1 is SQVTM and CDR2 ANQGSEA. The trim removed 6 bases at V and 10 bases at J, leaving 14 bases unmatched. CDR3 size: 14 residues. This CDR3 is CSVAIDRVTGKLFF. CDR3 sequence (DNA): TGCAGCGTCGCGATCGACAGGGTCACTGGAAAACTGTTTTTT.

This clonotype was found many times. The chain combines TRBV7-9 with TRBJ2-1; D call uncertain. Germline CDR1 reads SEHNR; CDR2 reads FQNEAQ (reference sequence). This CDR3 region has 16 residues. Trimming left V 4 bases short and J 1 base short, with 14 bases between. This chain's CDR3 is CASSSPPAVSYNEQFF. The DNA for the CDR3 is TGTGCCAGCAGCTCCCCCCCGGCGGTTTCCTACAATGAGCAGTTCTTC.

The CDR3 protein is CATSRQGIHQPQHF. The CDR3 DNA follows: TGTGCCACCAGCAGACAGGGTATCCATCAGCCCCAGCATTTT. J is TRBJ1-5 and V is TRBV15; weak D call: TRBD1 (5 bases). The ends were cut back, 2 bases at V and 5 bases at J, with 10 bases in the middle. This CDR3 comprises 14 residues. Germline V CDR1 and CDR2: LNHNV, YYDKDF (reference sequence).

This clonotype was counted between two and nine times. The chain joins TRBV7-2 to TRBJ1-2; 7 bases align to TRBD1. This CDR3 comprises 14 residues. V lost 6 bases and J lost 5; bases outside the gene matches: 9. Germline values: CDR1 SGHTA, CDR2 FQGNSA. The CDR3 reads CASSQNRGLYGYTF. The CDR3 bases are TGTGCCAGCAGTCAGAACAGGGGCTTGTATGGCTACACCTTC. The full variable domain, in which reference TRBV7-2 and TRBJ1-2 provide the parts outside the CDR3, is GAGVSQSPSNKVTEKGKDVELRCDPISGHTALYWYRQSLGQGLEFLIYFQGNSAPDKSGLPSDRFSAERTGGSVSTLTIQRTQQEDSAVYLCASSQNRGLYGYTFGSGTRLTVV.

This chain uses TRBV10-3 with TRBJ2-7; 9 nucleotides align to TRBD1. The germline CDR1 and CDR2 sequences are ENHRY and SYGVKD. The CDR3 length is 15 residues. After removal of 5 bases from V and 2 bases from J, the junction contained 7 bases not matched to a gene. The CDR3 region is CAISRQGDAAYEQYF. In DNA form, the CDR3 reads TGTGCCATCAGTAGACAGGGGGACGCGGCCTACGAGCAGTACTTC.

About this clonotype itself: One junction end does not reproduce the germline sequence, and a read error may be involved. The rearrangement uses TRBV6-1 and TRBJ2-2; 8 positions match TRBD1. Looked up from germline, CDR1 is MNHNS and CDR2 is SASEGT. The CDR3 length is 14 residues. DNA for the CDR3: TGTGCCAGCAGTCGGACAGGGACCACCGGGGAGCTGCTTTTT. Its translation is CASSRTGTTGELLF.